This T cell receptor (beta chain) came from a study of OX40 agonist ivuxolimab in advanced cancers. In the study overall: The costimulatory receptor OX40 (CD134) was targeted by ivuxolimab, a fully human IgG2 agonistic monoclonal antibody. Of the 50 to 55 patients in dose escalation, about 20 had hepatocellular carcinoma, some 15 had melanoma, 9 had renal cell carcinoma and 9 had head and neck cancer. Prior anti-PD-1, anti-PD-L1 or anti-CTLA-4 therapy was permitted, and 40% of dose-escalation patients had received checkpoint inhibitors. The monotherapy dose-escalation portion (N ≈ 52 patients) of the phase I ivuxolimab trial is reported in the paper. In the dose-escalation cohort, around four fifths of patients were male, and the mean age was around 60 years with a range of roughly 23 to 90. Intravenous ivuxolimab was administered to patients every 2 weeks at six dose levels: 0.01, 0.1, 0.3, 1.5, 3 and 10 mg/kg. Partial responses occurred in three dose-escalation patients, of whom one had hepatocellular carcinoma and two had cutaneous melanoma. Peripheral TCRbeta sequencing aimed to test whether ivuxolimab altered TCR sequence diversity and caused clonal T-cell expansion.

The trial excluded patients who had a history of autoimmune disease or who were on systemic immunosuppression. In every dose cohort, peripheral blood was drawn for TCR sequencing at baseline, cycle 4 day 1, and cycle 7 day 1. The samples were taken from a phase I, first-in-human, multicenter, open-label dose-escalation trial of ivuxolimab. Adults with locally advanced or metastatic melanoma, renal cell, hepatocellular, or head and neck squamous cell carcinoma were enrolled in the trial. Before TCR sequencing, CD4+ T cells and CD8+ T cells were sorted from peripheral blood as separate populations. Comment on this clone: The antigen this receptor binds is unknown. The record has no base qualities; no much larger clone is one base away.

General findings and caveats noted by the study authors: Low levels of normalized T-cell clonal expansion were also seen in some nonresponding patients. In the 0.1-3.0 mg/kg groups, partial responders had among the lowest normalized peripheral clonal expansion, particularly in CD8+ T cells. After ivuxolimab, more expanded clones were found on average in CD8+ T cells than in CD4+ T cells. At doses of 0.1 to 3.0 mg/kg, clonal expansion of both CD4+ and CD8+ blood T cells was observed from baseline to week 6. The antigen specificity of the peripheral T cells that underwent clonal expansion was not determined.

Per the germline V gene, WSHSY is the CDR1 and SAAADI is the CDR2. Including cysteine and phenylalanine, the CDR3 has 17 amino acids. Of all the DNA, just the CDR3 is kept, 51 bases in frame from base 1. For this chain, trimming is 3 bases at the V end and 3 bases at the J end, and the number of junction bases without a gene match is 13. For sequencing of the TCRbeta CDR3 region, genomic DNA was extracted from the sorted cells. The immunoSEQ Assay was used for sequencing of TCRbeta CDR3 regions. TCRdb obtained this table from immuneACCESS and retained in-frame rearrangements with V and J assigned. These tables miss some clones; where compared with another copy, unresolved V genes account for less than half of the shortfall, and the remainder is unexplained. For this sample there are about 31,000 clones; around 87% appear just once. The ten largest account for 25% of the sample.

This clonotype was obtained from an adult with an advanced solid tumor such as melanoma, head and neck, liver or kidney cancer. The sequence joins TRBV10-2 to TRBJ2-7, with TRBD2 identical over 8 junction bases. This sample comprised CD4+ or CD8+ T cells sorted from blood, obtained in a trial of the OX40 agonist ivuxolimab. The CDR3 region: CASSDGSGRSGYYEQYF. The DNA reads TGCGCCAGCAGTGATGGAAGCGGGAGATCGGGATACTACGAGCAGTACTTC.